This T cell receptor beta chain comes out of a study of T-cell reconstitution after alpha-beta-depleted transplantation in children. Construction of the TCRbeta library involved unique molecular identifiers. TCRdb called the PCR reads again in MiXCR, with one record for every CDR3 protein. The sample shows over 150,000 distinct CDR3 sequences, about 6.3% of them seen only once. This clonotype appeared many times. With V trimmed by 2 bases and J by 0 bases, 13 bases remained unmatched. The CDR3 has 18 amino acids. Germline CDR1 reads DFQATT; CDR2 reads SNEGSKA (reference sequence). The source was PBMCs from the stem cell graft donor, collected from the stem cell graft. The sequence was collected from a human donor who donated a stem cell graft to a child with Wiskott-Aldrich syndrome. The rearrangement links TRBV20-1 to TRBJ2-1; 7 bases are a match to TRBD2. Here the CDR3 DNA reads TGCAGTGCTAGACCGTCACTTGGGGGAGGGAGCTCCTACAATGAGCAGTTCTTC. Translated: CSARPSLGGGSSYNEQFF.